This TCR beta chain was recovered during a study of T cell clones after liver transplantation (dated by TCRdb to the late 2010s). Background for the entire study: The samples were obtained from ITN030ST, a randomized trial that attempted immunosuppression withdrawal within 2 years after liver transplantation. Tolerance meant complete immunosuppression withdrawal for at least one year without liver enzymes rising beyond twice the upper limit of normal. Blood samples were collected pre-transplant, pre-randomization before withdrawal, and post-randomization after either complete withdrawal or failed withdrawal. Of the eight recipients, a few were HCV-positive, while the remaining recipients had been transplanted for non-autoimmune, non-viral indications. As an antigen-independent comparator for the donor-reactive sequences, third party-reactive TCRbeta sequences from pre-transplant MLRs were identified as well. Until randomization at 12-24 months post-transplant, subjects were given standard immunosuppression, with no induction therapy. Of the 8 liver transplant recipients making up the studied cohort, 3 were classified as tolerant and 5 as non-tolerant. Donor-reactive T cell clones were identified by TCRbeta sequencing after a pre-transplant mixed lymphocyte reaction and then tracked in post-transplant blood. Overall study outcomes, separate from this receptor: Conclusions were preliminary, limited by small, heterogeneous patient numbers and non-standardized post-transplant time points. A significant post-transplant decrease in circulating donor-reactive CD4 TCRbeta sequences was observed in 5 of 8 subjects, irrespective of tolerance or HCV status. Once repertoire turnover was taken into account, donor-reactive detection showed a significant reduction for CD4 in 7 of 8 subjects and for CD8 in 8 of 8. Without allograft tissue specimens, donor-reactive T cells may have migrated into the graft rather than being deleted. Donor-reactive sequences declined more than third party-reactive ones, suggesting partial antigen-specific deletion unrelated to withdrawal success. Low numbers of available donor cells limited the measurable donor-reactive repertoire in a couple of subjects.

This clone was observed a single time. It has no known antigen specificity. Within one base of it there is no much larger clone, and no base qualities were kept. High-throughput TCRbeta CDR3 sequencing of frozen genomic DNA was performed by immunoSEQ, with PCR amplification, mapping, bias correction and internal controls included. The paper's processing steps were these. Only productive rearrangements were retained, and each unique TCRbeta sequence was defined by its CDR3 nucleotide sequence together with its V and J gene. A sequence counted as donor-reactive only if the sequence showed at least 5-fold expansion in CFSE-low cells compared with unstimulated pre-transplant cells and had a frequency of at least 0.01%. Minimum frequency thresholds were set for each subject based on the unstimulated sample with the lowest template count, ensuring at least 90% detection power. Repertoire turnover was measured by Jensen-Shannon divergence between the top 1000 TCRbeta sequences post- and pre-transplant. Changes in detection of donor-reactive sequences were assessed with two-sided Fisher's exact tests. TCRdb provides this immuneACCESS table in a form limited to in-frame rearrangements. Some clones are lacking; in checked studies, under half of them reflect an unresolved V gene, and why the rest are absent is not known. V, J and clone size are taken as reported in that table, and D and trimming were inferred from the DNA itself. The sample profile shows under 90,000 clones; about 80% of them were found once. Clones ranked in the top ten supply 0.6% of the sample.

V lost 5 bases and J lost 8 bases, and the count of bases not matched to a germline gene is 5. For CDR1 and CDR2, the germline V gene (reference sequence) lists MNHEY and SMNVEV. Including the terminal cysteine and phenylalanine, the CDR3 comprises 15 residues. The kept DNA is CDR3 alone, 45 bases in frame from the first base. Per the publication, the time point label means: pre-transplant. Unstimulated PBMCs, after thawing, were stained for CD3, CD4 and CD8 and then FACS-sorted into CD3+CD4+ and CD3+CD8+ populations. All 8 studied subjects were randomized to withdrawal of immunosuppression. The Qiagen DNeasy Blood and Tissue Kit was used for isolation of genomic DNA.

Sequencing used CD4+ T cells from blood, obtained before liver transplant. The chain uses TRBV27 and TRBJ2-1, with 14 junctional bases fitting TRBD2. The TCR comes from a human donor who received a liver transplant. The DNA sequence is as follows: TGTGCCAGCAGTCAGCCGGGACTAGCGGGAGATGAGCAGTTCTTC. This is translated as CASSQPGLAGDEQFF.